This T cell receptor (beta chain) was documented in a study of shared clonotypes between healthy human individuals. Under the authors' procedure: Filtering differed for immunoSEQ, which gave only junction sequences without quality scores. The table came from immunoSEQ multiplex PCR; TCRdb's copy has only in-frame clones and leaves some out. V and J calls plus clone size are reproduced from that table; the DNA served to infer D and trimming. This sample has 550,000 to 700,000 clones; around four fifths occur once, and the top ten carry around 1.8%. Adult Caucasians living in Nashville, Tennessee made up all of the donors. As regards this clone: Its antigen is currently unknown.

Whole-study results and caveats: Estimated richness was generally greater in naive than memory subsets. Naive CD4 clonotypes were shared across a few donors at 4% to 5%.

Deletions cut 5 bases from V and 5 bases from J, with 9 bases between. There are 12 residues in the CDR3. Germline V CDR1 and CDR2: MDHEN, SYDVKM. The sequence was collected from a woman in her 30s in good health. This chain uses TRBV28 with TRBJ1-1, with unresolved D. Sequenced input: memory CD4+ T cells sorted from blood. Subset specified: CD45RA-negative fraction. This chain's CDR3 is CASSLQLTEAFF. The CDR3 nucleotides read TGTGCCAGCAGTCTACAGCTAACTGAAGCTTTCTTT.